These 25 T cell receptor beta chains were all obtained from the same sample, sequenced in a study of T cells in narcolepsy. Some clones are missing from TCRdb's copy, which holds only in-frame ones; the method was immunoSEQ multiplex PCR. The sample holds tens of thousands of clones, 75% to 85% seen once. Sequencing input: CD45RA- memory CD4+ T cells from PBMCs. These receptors all come from a human donor with narcolepsy.

The chain recombines TRBV27 with TRBJ2-2; 7 bases agree with TRBD2. The germline CDR1 and CDR2 sequences are MNHEY and SMNVEV (reference sequence). CDR3 size: 17 residues. V was pared by 2 bases and J by 6 bases, with 12 bases of the junction left unmatched. The CDR3 DNA reads TGTGCCAGCAGTTTAATCCCCCTCCGAAGCGGGGCCGGGGAGCTGTTTTTT. Its translation: CASSLIPLRSGAGELFF.

V and J are TRBV28 and TRBJ1-4; no definite D call. The germline V gene encodes CDR1 MDHEN and CDR2 SYDVKM. The CDR3 consists of 12 residues. Trimming stripped 7 bases from V and 7 bases from J, with 10 bases between. The CDR3 protein is CASKLGGEKLFF. Written as DNA, the CDR3 is TGTGCCAGCAAACTTGGAGGTGAAAAACTGTTTTTT.

The chain uses TRBV27 and TRBJ1-5; 7 bases are a match to TRBD1. This CDR3 comprises 18 residues. Trimming at V came to 6 bases and at J to 2 bases, leaving 16 bases not matched to a gene. CDR1 MNHEY and CDR2 SMNVEV come from the germline V gene (reference sequence). CDR3 loop: CASSLVPTHDRGNQPQHF. CDR3 nucleotides: TGTGCCAGCAGCCTCGTCCCCACACACGACAGGGGCAATCAGCCCCAGCATTTT.

In its sample, this clone was seen once. The gene calls are TRBV19 and TRBJ2-2, with a tentative D call TRBD1 (6 bases). In germline, CDR1 is LNHDA, CDR2 SQIVND (reference sequence). The CDR3 extends over 14 amino acids. The ends were cut back, 6 bases at V and 5 bases at J, with 13 bases in the middle. The CDR3 DNA follows: TGTGCCAGTAGGCAGGGGACATCTACCGGGGAGCTGTTTTTT. This sequence encodes CASRQGTSTGELFF.

The chain links TRBV10-3 to TRBJ2-7, with TRBD1 as a possible D gene (6 bases). Between the trimmed V and J ends, which lost 6 bases and 4 bases, there was a span of 19 bases. CDR1 is ENHRY, CDR2 SYGVKD, per germline. CDR3 length: 15 residues. This CDR3 is CAISFGQIKTYEQYF. Written as DNA, the CDR3 is TGTGCCATCAGCTTCGGACAGATTAAGACTTACGAGCAGTACTTC.

V and J are TRBV4-2 and TRBJ2-2; 8 nucleotides align to TRBD1. CDR1 and CDR2 (germline): LGHNA, YNFKEQ. With V trimmed by 4 bases and J by 1 base, 8 bases remained unmatched. The CDR3 consists of 17 residues. As DNA, the CDR3 is TGTGCCAGCAGCCCCGTAGGACAGGGACGGAACACCGGGGAGCTGTTTTTT. It is translated as CASSPVGQGRNTGELFF.

With respect to this clone: One end of the junction does not line up with germline, which may come from a read error. The chain couples TRBV7-7 to TRBJ2-2; D is unresolved. CDR3 length: 16 amino acids. Germline values: CDR1 SSHAT, CDR2 FNYEAQ (reference sequence). The CDR3 sequence: CASSLVPGLSAGELFF. The CDR3 region has the DNA TGTGCTAGCAGCTTAGTTCCGGGTTTATCCGCCGGGGAGCTGTTTTTT.

The table lists this clone with a few counts. This chain joins TRBV5-1 and TRBJ2-1; 12 nucleotides agree with TRBD2. Germline-derived CDR1 and CDR2 are SGHRS and YFSETQ. V lost 4 bases, J lost 3 bases, and 2 bases stayed unmatched. The CDR3 has 15 amino acids. This CDR3 reads CASSPGLAGYNEQFF. The CDR3 nucleotides are TGCGCCAGCAGCCCGGGACTAGCGGGCTACAATGAGCAGTTCTTC.

This chain uses TRBV7-9 with TRBJ1-2; maybe TRBD1 (5 bases). The germline V gene has CDR1 SEHNR and CDR2 FQNEAQ (reference sequence). Trimming removed 4 bases from V and 8 bases from J, with 11 bases in between. The CDR3 runs to 12 residues. CDR3 sequence: CASSSRDSGYTF. In DNA form, the CDR3 reads TGTGCCAGCAGCTCCCGGGACTCCGGCTACACCTTC.

The table lists this clone with a few counts. The chain uses TRBV28 and TRBJ2-3; no firm D call. The germline CDR1 and CDR2 sequences are MDHEN and SYDVKM. Trimming took 2 bases from V and 1 from J, leaving 10 bases between them. The CDR3 has 15 amino acids. The CDR3 region has the DNA TGTGCCAGCAGTTTACCTGGGGTAGGCACAGATACGCAGTATTTT. Amino acids: CASSLPGVGTDTQYF.

CDR3 DNA: TGTGCCAGCTCTTTAGCTCGGGGAAACACCATATATTTT. Translated: CASSLARGNTIYF. The chain uses TRBV7-2 and TRBJ1-3, with unresolved D. The germline gives CDR1 SGHTA, CDR2 FQGNSA. V lost 8 bases and J 4 bases, leaving 12 bases between the germline ends. This CDR3 region has 13 residues.

The V gene is TRBV6-6, the J gene TRBJ1-3; maybe TRBD1 (5 bases). V was clipped by 7 bases and J by 0 bases, with 13 bases between them. From germline, CDR1 is MNHNY and CDR2 SVGAGI (reference sequence). The CDR3 runs to 15 residues. CDR3 in amino acids: CASKKGISSGNTIYF. The CDR3 nucleotides are TGTGCCAGCAAGAAGGGGATTAGCTCTGGAAACACCATATATTTT.

The chain employs TRBV30 and TRBJ2-1; 12 nucleotides line up with TRBD2. Germline-derived CDR1 and CDR2 are GTSNPN and SVGIG (reference sequence). V lost 3 bases and J lost 9; bases outside the gene matches: 6. This CDR3 contains 14 residues. The CDR3 nucleotides are TGTGCCTGGAGGGAGACTAGCGGGAGTGCTGAGCAGTTCTTC. This gives the protein CAWRETSGSAEQFF.

The rearrangement links TRBV15 to TRBJ1-1; D is uncertain. The V gene lost 1 base and the J gene lost 1 base, with 7 bases spanning the gap. The CDR3 runs 14 residues. Germline CDR1 and CDR2: LNHNV and YYDKDF (reference sequence). This chain's CDR3 is CATSRVVKNTEAFF. The DNA for the CDR3 is TGTGCCACCAGCAGAGTTGTAAAGAACACTGAAGCTTTCTTT.

The genes are TRBV11-2 and TRBJ2-1; D gene unclear. This CDR3 is 14 amino acids long. Germline V lookup: CDR1 SGHAT, CDR2 FQNNGV. Trimming cost V 5 bases and J 6 bases, with 14 bases left between them. This CDR3 reads CASSPAGVLNEQFF. CDR3 bases: TGTGCCAGCAGCCCGGCTGGGGTACTCAATGAGCAGTTCTTC.

V is TRBV28 and J is TRBJ1-2; 7 positions agree with TRBD1. Unmatched junction bases numbered 5, after V lost 6 bases and J lost 4 bases. Germline CDR1 MDHEN, CDR2 SYDVKM. This CDR3 region has 13 residues. The CDR3 reads CASRTGQVYGYTF. The CDR3, as DNA: TGTGCCAGCAGAACAGGACAGGTCTATGGCTACACCTTC.

V usage is TRBV6-1 and J usage is TRBJ1-1; D is uncertain. V lost 4 bases and J lost 1, with 7 bases in between. The CDR3 is 13 amino acids. CDR1 and CDR2 from the germline V gene are MNHNS and SASEGT. The CDR3 DNA reads TGTGCCAGCAGTGTTCCGCCGAACACTGAAGCTTTCTTT. Residues: CASSVPPNTEAFF.

The CDR3 region is CASSLDGSYNEQFF. In DNA, the CDR3 is TGTGCCAGCAGCTTAGATGGGTCCTACAATGAGCAGTTCTTC. The chain combines TRBV7-6 with TRBJ2-1; D is unresolved. The CDR3 loop spans 14 amino acids. The V gene's germline CDR1 is SGHVS and CDR2 FNYEAQ. V was cut by 1 base and J by 1 base, with 5 bases left in between.

This clone was counted a few times. This chain uses TRBV7-2 with TRBJ1-2, with a possible D match to TRBD1 (6 bases). The CDR3 contains 13 residues. With 2 bases removed from V and 5 bases from J, the gap between germline ends came to 9 bases. The germline CDR1 and CDR2 sequences are SGHTA and FQGNSA. The CDR3 DNA reads TGTGCCAGCAGCTTAACAGGGACGTATGGCTACACCTTC. This encodes CASSLTGTYGYTF.

The V and J genes are TRBV2 and TRBJ1-3; no clear D. CDR1 and CDR2 (germline): SNHLY, FYNNEI. Trimming took off 3 bases at V and 3 bases at J, with 15 bases between the two ends. The CDR3 runs 16 residues. CDR3 DNA: TGTGCCAGCAGTGACAATGGGCGGATCGGTGGAAACACCATATATTTT. Protein product: CASSDNGRIGGNTIYF.

CDR3 loop: CASSLQGETQYF. In DNA, the CDR3 is TGTGCCAGCAGCTTGCAGGGGGAGACCCAGTACTTC. The J gene is TRBJ2-5, the V gene TRBV7-8, with D tentatively TRBD1 (6 bases). The ends were cut back, 3 bases at V and 5 bases at J, with 7 bases in the middle. This CDR3 region has 12 residues. In germline, CDR1 is SGHVS, CDR2 FQNEAQ. The full variable domain, with the rest looked up from reference TRBV7-8 and TRBJ2-5, is GAGVSQSPRYKVAKRGQDVALRCDPISGHVSLFWYQQALGQGPEFLTYFQNEAQLDKSGLPSDRFFAERPEGSVSTLKIQRTQQEDSAVYLCASSLQGETQYFGPGTRLLVL.

The chain carries TRBV29-1 and TRBJ1-1; 9 nucleotides align to TRBD1. V was clipped by 6 bases and J by 3 bases; unmatched bases: 8. CDR3 length equals 14 residues. The germline V gene encodes CDR1 SQVTM and CDR2 ANQGSEA. The CDR3 DNA sequence: TGCAGCGTGGGACAGGGAGGATTTGACACTGAAGCTTTCTTT. Residues: CSVGQGGFDTEAFF.

The chain joins TRBV6-1 to TRBJ1-5; D is ambiguous. The germline CDR1 and CDR2 sequences are MNHNS and SASEGT. The V and J ends lost 6 bases and 8 bases respectively, with 14 bases between them. CDR3 length: 13 residues. The CDR3: CASRLTRREPQHF. The CDR3 DNA follows: TGTGCCAGCAGACTCACCCGGCGAGAGCCCCAGCATTTT.

This clone occurred once. The CDR3 loop is CSGGSAYEQYF. The CDR3 bases are TGCAGCGGGGGGTCCGCCTACGAGCAGTACTTC. The V gene is TRBV29-1, the J gene TRBJ2-7, with D tentatively TRBD1 or TRBD2 (5 bases each). The CDR3 extends over 11 amino acids. Trimming removed 7 bases at V and 2 bases at J, with 9 bases between. Germline assignment: CDR1 SQVTM and CDR2 ANQGSEA.

The CDR3 DNA sequence: TGTGCCAGCAGCCCCTTCGTTAGCGAGACCCAGTACTTC. Amino acids: CASSPFVSETQYF. The chain uses TRBV7-6 and TRBJ2-5; no definite D call. Looked up from germline, CDR1 is SGHVS and CDR2 is FNYEAQ. Trimming left V 5 bases short and J 5 bases short, with 12 bases between. CDR3 length: 13 amino acids.